The 21 T cell receptor beta chains below come from one sample, sequenced in a study of shared clonotypes between healthy human individuals. Libraries were prepared by immunoSEQ multiplex PCR; TCRdb keeps only in-frame clonotypes and omits some of them. The profile covers roughly 2.6 million clones, with roughly 92% appearing a single time and over 0.12% taken by the ten largest. Material for sequencing was naive CD4+ T cells sorted from blood. Stated subset: CD45RA+ positively selected. Receptors originate from a man aged 18 to 29 in good health.

The chain uses TRBV28 and TRBJ1-5; 9 nucleotides match TRBD1. The CDR3 sequence is 15 residues long. Trimming at V came to 5 bases and at J to 3 bases, leaving 5 bases not matched to a gene. Per the germline V gene, CDR1 is MDHEN and CDR2 is SYDVKM. CDR3 sequence reads: CASSRRTGVNQPQHF. CDR3 DNA: TGTGCCAGCAGTCGGAGGACAGGGGTCAATCAGCCCCAGCATTTT.

The J gene is TRBJ2-3, the V gene TRBV29-1, with a possible D match to TRBD2 (5 bases). This CDR3 has 13 residues. CDR1 SQVTM and CDR2 ANQGSEA come from the germline V gene. Trimming stripped 2 bases from V and 5 bases from J, with 11 bases between. This CDR3 reads CSVEYVRGDTQYF. The CDR3 bases are TGCAGCGTTGAATACGTTCGGGGAGATACGCAGTATTTT.

As for this clone: Other DNA sequences from this sample encode an identical CDR3 as well. The CDR3 sequence: CASSLPDTQYF. DNA for the CDR3: TGTGCCAGCAGTTTACCAGATACGCAGTATTTT. The chain has TRBV28 and TRBJ2-3; D uncertain. The CDR3 runs 11 residues. Deletions cut 2 bases from V and 4 bases from J, with 1 base between. The germline gives CDR1 MDHEN, CDR2 SYDVKM.

J is TRBJ2-7 and V is TRBV9; tentatively, D is TRBD2 (5 bases). The CDR3 extends over 15 amino acids. Trimming pared 0 bases from V and 7 bases from J, leaving 17 bases between. CDR1 SGDLS and CDR2 YYNGEE come from the germline V gene. In DNA, the CDR3 is TGTGCCAGCAGCGTAGAACCTCTGGGAGTCTTGGAGCAGTACTTC. Its protein product is CASSVEPLGVLEQYF.

This clone was observed a few times. The gene calls are TRBV30 and TRBJ2-2; 7 nucleotides match TRBD1. CDR3 length: 14 residues. CDR1 and CDR2 from the germline V gene are GTSNPN and SVGIG (reference sequence). V gave up 6 bases and J gave up 3 bases; unmatched junction bases: 7. The CDR3 sequence: CACTPDRYTGELFF. In nucleotides, the CDR3 is TGTGCCTGCACACCGGACAGGTACACCGGGGAGCTGTTTTTT.

The chain recombines TRBV5-6 with TRBJ2-7; D not resolved. The CDR3 is 13 residues long. V lost 1 base and J lost 0, with 5 bases in between. Germline V gene sequence: CDR1 SGHDT, CDR2 YYEEEE. The CDR3 DNA is TGTGCCAGCAGCTTGTGGAGCTCCTACGAGCAGTACTTC. Amino acid sequence: CASSLWSSYEQYF.

This clone was seen a few times. Other nucleotide sequences in the sample specify the same CDR3. The chain is built from TRBV2 and TRBJ2-7, with TRBD1 matching 10 bases. Losses at the gene ends were 4 bases for V and 2 bases for J; bases not matched to a gene: 5. Germline CDR1 reads SNHLY; CDR2 reads FYNNEI. This CDR3 region has 15 residues. DNA for the CDR3: TGTGCCAGCAGTGTACGGGACAGGGGTCCCTACGAGCAGTACTTC. It is translated as CASSVRDRGPYEQYF. Looking up the rest from reference TRBV2 and TRBJ2-7 gives the full variable domain: EPEVTQTPSHQVTQMGQEVILRCVPISNHLYFYWYRQILGQKVEFLVSFYNNEISEKSEIFDDQFSVERPDGSNFTLKIRSTKLEDSAMYFCASSVRDRGPYEQYFGPGTRLTVT.

DNA for the CDR3: TGTGCCAGCAGCCCACGCCGGGGGGTCGATGGCTACACCTTC. It specifies CASSPRRGVDGYTF. The genes are TRBV6-5 and TRBJ1-2, with D perhaps TRBD1 (5 bases). Germline V gene data show CDR1 as MNHEY and CDR2 as SVGAGI. Trimming took off 6 bases at V and 6 bases at J, with 17 bases between the two ends. CDR3 length: 14 residues.

This rearrangement joins TRBV25-1 to TRBJ2-1; a possible D gene is TRBD2 (5 bases). Germline lookup yields CDR1 MGHDK and CDR2 SYGVNS. This CDR3 has 15 residues. V lost 2 bases and J 7 bases, leaving 15 bases between the germline ends. CDR3 sequence reads: CASSEGSTGWNEQFF. Written as DNA, the CDR3 is TGTGCCAGCAGTGAAGGATCAACGGGGTGGAATGAGCAGTTCTTC.

The rearrangement joins TRBV6-5 to TRBJ1-3, with D uncertain. This CDR3 comprises 13 residues. V lost 6 bases and J 4 bases, leaving 10 bases between the germline ends. Germline-derived CDR1 and CDR2 are MNHEY and SVGAGI. The CDR3 sequence is CASRVLNGNTIYF. The CDR3 region has the DNA TGTGCCAGCAGGGTTTTGAACGGAAACACCATATATTTT.

This chain connects TRBV6-5 to TRBJ1-1; 12 nucleotides match TRBD1. From germline, CDR1 is MNHEY and CDR2 SVGAGI. J was trimmed by 2 bases and V by 5 bases; bases with no gene match: 3. The CDR3 consists of 15 residues. CDR3 amino acids: CASSAGTGGNTEAFF. The CDR3 DNA sequence: TGTGCCAGCAGTGCCGGGACAGGGGGCAACACTGAAGCTTTCTTT.

The chain joins TRBV5-1 to TRBJ2-2; 7 bases are shared with TRBD2. The V gene end was trimmed by 3 bases and the J gene end by 6 bases; junction bases not matched to a gene: 5. Germline V lookup: CDR1 SGHRS, CDR2 YFSETQ. This CDR3 has 14 amino acids. CDR3 nucleotides: TGCGCCAGCAGCTCGCGGGGGTGGGCCGGGGAGCTGTTTTTT. This encodes CASSSRGWAGELFF.

The chain couples TRBV6-5 to TRBJ2-1, with a weak D call TRBD1 (6 bases). The CDR3 length is 12 residues. CDR1 is MNHEY, CDR2 SVGAGI, per germline. Deletions cut 5 bases from V and 10 bases from J, with 12 bases between. The CDR3 loop is CASSKTGREQFF. The CDR3 DNA reads as TGTGCCAGCAGTAAAACAGGGCGGGAGCAGTTCTTC.

The V call is TRBV18, the J call TRBJ2-7, with 9 bases lining up with TRBD2. Germline lookup yields CDR1 KGHSH and CDR2 LQKENI. The CDR3 spans 15 residues. V shed 5 bases, J shed 6 bases, and the junction held 11 bases outside the gene matches. CDR3 residues: CASSKGGTSLFEQYF. In nucleotides, the CDR3 is TGTGCCAGCTCAAAGGGAGGGACTAGCCTCTTCGAGCAGTACTTC.

The V and J genes are TRBV5-6 and TRBJ2-5; TRBD1 agrees at 9 bases. The germline gives CDR1 SGHDT, CDR2 YYEEEE. Trimming at V came to 4 bases and at J to 3 bases, leaving 7 bases not matched to a gene. CDR3 size: 15 residues. The CDR3 reads CASSPDRGIKETQYF. CDR3 nucleotides: TGTGCCAGCAGCCCGGACAGGGGAATTAAAGAGACCCAGTACTTC. Full variable domain (missing parts from reference TRBV5-6 and TRBJ2-5): DAGVTQSPTHLIKTRGQQVTLRCSPKSGHDTVSWYQQALGQGPQFIFQYYEEEERQRGNFPDRFSGHQFPNYSSELNVNALLLGDSALYLCASSPDRGIKETQYFGPGTRLLVL.

This rearrangement joins TRBV6-6 to TRBJ2-3; perhaps TRBD2 as D (6 bases). Germline V CDR1 and CDR2: MNHNY, SVGAGI (reference sequence). The V end was cut by 4 bases, the J end by 6 bases, with 17 bases between. The CDR3 is 15 amino acids. CDR3 sequence: CASSSYLAPADTQYF. The CDR3 region has the DNA TGTGCCAGCAGTTCTTATCTAGCGCCCGCGGATACGCAGTATTTT.

The V gene is TRBV9, the J gene TRBJ2-2; weak D call: TRBD1 (6 bases). This CDR3 is built from 15 residues. V was cut by 4 bases and J by 4 bases, with 14 bases left in between. Per the germline V gene, CDR1 is SGDLS and CDR2 is YYNGEE. CDR3 sequence: CASSTQGSSTGELFF. The CDR3 region has the DNA TGTGCCAGCAGCACACAGGGATCCAGCACCGGGGAGCTGTTTTTT. Combining the CDR3 with reference TRBV9 and TRBJ2-2 gives the whole variable domain DSGVTQTPKHLITATGQRVTLRCSPRSGDLSVYWYQQSLDQGLQFLIQYYNGEERAKGNILERFSAQQFPDLHSELNLSSLELGDSALYFCASSTQGSSTGELFFGEGSRLTVL.

The rearrangement joins TRBV5-1 to TRBJ1-1; tentative D call: TRBD1 (5 bases). Germline V gives CDR1 SGHRS, CDR2 YFSETQ. V lost 1 base, J lost 0 bases, and 16 bases lay in between. This CDR3 is 17 amino acids long. The CDR3 reads CASSLSTGGSMNTEAFF. As DNA, the CDR3 is TGCGCCAGCAGCTTGTCTACGGGGGGGAGCATGAACACTGAAGCTTTCTTT.

The gene calls are TRBV5-1 and TRBJ1-1; D unresolved. V lost 2 bases and J lost 3, with 8 bases in between. Per the germline V gene, CDR1 is SGHRS and CDR2 is YFSETQ. The CDR3 consists of 13 residues. This CDR3 is CASSFNGDTEAFF. The CDR3 nucleotides are TGCGCCAGCAGCTTCAACGGGGACACTGAAGCTTTCTTT.

The genes are TRBV7-8 and TRBJ2-4, with 7 bases matching TRBD2. This CDR3 spans 19 amino acids. The V segment lost 5 bases and the J segment 4 bases; nucleotides outside the gene matches: 20. CDR1 and CDR2 (germline): SGHVS, FQNEAQ. The CDR3 DNA follows: TGTGCCAGCAGCCCTGAGCGGGGACCGCCGCCGGTGTCGAAAAACATTCAGTACTTC. Translated: CASSPERGPPPVSKNIQYF.

The chain joins TRBV2 to TRBJ2-3; 15 bases are a match to TRBD2. The CDR3 loop spans 18 amino acids. The V segment lost 8 bases and the J segment 0 bases; nucleotides outside the gene matches: 9. Germline V gives CDR1 SNHLY, CDR2 FYNNEI. The CDR3 reads CASGGLAGGLLSTDTQYF. Here the CDR3 DNA reads TGTGCCAGCGGGGGACTAGCGGGAGGACTGCTTAGCACAGATACGCAGTATTTT.